This T cell receptor beta chain is from a study of post-analysis software for immune sequencing data. Study at large: Several disease courses (relapsing-remitting, secondary progressive and progressive-relapsing) of multiple sclerosis were included. Study-wide results and caveats: Controls had significantly higher normalized Chao1 diversity than multiple sclerosis patients. Comparison of patients with controls showed five or six TRBV segments more frequent in patients, TRBV5-6, TRBV5-1 and TRBV20-1 among them. Analysis by F measure revealed that same-batch samples clustered strongly together.

Each TCR beta cDNA library carried unique molecular identifiers. Some 500,000 cDNA molecules were obtained per 1 to 10 million input T cells. From the PCR reads, TCRdb called clonotypes with MiXCR, one entry per CDR3 protein. The repertoire holds roughly 400,000 distinct CDR3 sequences, approximately 42% seen once, with about 7.6% in the top ten. The table lists this clonotype with a few counts. Its specificity is unknown. CDR3 length: 15 amino acids. The V end was cut by 0 bases, the J end by 1 base, with 10 bases between. Germline lookup yields CDR1 SGHRS and CDR2 YFSETQ. Sequenced input: blood. This rearrangement joins TRBV5-1 to TRBJ1-1; weak D call: TRBD1 (5 bases). The receptor's source is a girl aged 2-10 years with multiple sclerosis. Here the CDR3 DNA reads TGCGCCAGCAGCTTGGTGGGGGGACGGAACACTGAAGCTTTCTTT. Translating gives CASSLVGGRNTEAFF.